The clone carrying this T cell receptor (beta chain) has only one observation. Its matching antigen is unknown. The sample is drawn from a study of blood T cells in healthy people across ages. The CDR3 is 14 amino acids. Germline trimming cut 3 bases from V and 4 bases from J; bases unmatched to any gene: 3. Germline CDR1 reads LNHNV; CDR2 reads YYDKDF (reference sequence). No fewer than 5.5 micrograms of total RNA were isolated from every sample. General study results and limits: Naive T cell percentage showed a strong correlation with TCR beta diversity. PBMC samples, being unsorted, prevented any conclusive comparison of naive and antigen-experienced cells.

The use of a sample-barcoded 5' primer and a J-beta primer mix characterized a second PCR of 7 to 11 cycles. Each TCR beta cDNA got a 12-nucleotide random molecular identifier. TCRdb called the 5' RACE reads again in MiXCR, with one record for every CDR3 protein. Among about 640,000 distinct CDR3 sequences listed, around 54% were seen once. The source of this sequence is a man aged 60 to 75 in good health. Specimen: blood. V gene TRBV15 combines with J gene TRBJ2-1; 7 nucleotides line up with TRBD2. This CDR3 is CATSRLAEYNEQFF. CDR3 coding DNA: TGTGCCACCAGCAGGCTAGCGGAGTACAATGAGCAGTTCTTC.